This T cell receptor beta chain originates from a study of T cells after somatic rescue of genetic block. The CDR3 has 14 amino acids. CDR1 is SEHNR, CDR2 FQNEAQ, per germline (reference sequence). Unmatched junction bases numbered 8, after V lost 4 bases and J lost 7 bases. Only in-frame clones appear in the TCRdb table, and some are missing; sequencing was by immunoSEQ multiplex PCR. This table holds 70,000 to 85,000 clones, approximately 90% found once. Material for sequencing was peripheral blood mononuclear cells (PBMCs). The rearrangement uses TRBV7-9 and TRBJ2-5, with 8 bases fitting TRBD2. This TCR was recovered from a man aged 25 to 45. The DNA for the CDR3 is TGTGCCAGCAGCTCCGGGACTAGTTCCGTGACCCAGTACTTC. It yields the protein CASSSGTSSVTQYF. Together with reference TRBV7-9 and TRBJ2-5, the CDR3 gives the full variable domain: DTGVSQNPRHKITKRGQNVTFRCDPISEHNRLYWYRQTLGQGPEFLTYFQNEAQLEKSRLLSDRFSAERPKGSFSTLEIQRTEQGDSAMYLCASSSGTSSVTQYFGPGTRLLVL.